This TCR beta chain was sequenced during a study of blood T cell repertoires in COVID-19. Study as a whole: The United States, Italy and Spain were the sources of the acute and convalescent COVID-19 samples.

Sequenced by immunoSEQ multiplex PCR; TCRdb stores in-frame clones only, minus some. The table includes around 330,000 clones, 75% to 90% detected once. A few counts support this clone. Germline CDR1 reads SGHRS; CDR2 reads YFSETQ. V dropped 3 bases and J dropped 7; count of bases not matched to a gene: 13. CDR3 length equals 15 residues. Clinical histories supplied by participants themselves formed the basis of cohort assignment. This sequence joins TRBV5-1 and TRBJ2-7, with TRBD1 identical over 7 bases. Sequencing input: PBMCs or T cells enriched from blood (not recorded which). This receptor was taken from a woman in her forties who had recovered from COVID-19. The DNA for the CDR3 is TGCGCCAGCAGCTCCAGGACAGGTCGTCCGTGGGAGCAGTACTTC. Translated: CASSSRTGRPWEQYF.